These T cell receptor beta chains were read from a single sample in a study of identical twins. From the 5' RACE reads, TCRdb called clonotypes with MiXCR, one entry per CDR3 protein. Seen here are a few hundred thousand distinct CDR3 sequences, less than 9% observed once, and the top ten hold 2.1%. The same specimen was also included in a second study, on yellow fever vaccine responses in identical twins.

Sequences were obtained from memory (CD45RO+) T cells sorted from blood. These receptors all come from a woman aged 18-29 years in good health. Both conserved end residues are part of each CDR3. D genes are given only for firm matches. The listing skips clone size in some rows; elsewhere it reads once, few, many or a size class.

D gene	V gene	J gene	clone size	CDR3 DNA	CDR3 protein
TRBD1	TRBV6-1	TRBJ1-1	few	TGTGCCAGCATCCACCCGACAGGGCTTAGGGCTTTCTTT	CASIHPTGLRAFF
NA	TRBV2	TRBJ1-1	few	TGTGCCAGCAAACAAACGAACACTGAAGCTTTCTTT	CASKQTNTEAFF
TRBD2	TRBV19	TRBJ2-7	many	TGTGCCAGTAGGATAGGACTAGCGGGACCTAACGAGCAGTACTTC	CASRIGLAGPNEQYF
NA	TRBV7-6	TRBJ2-5	many	TGTGCCAGCAGTCGGGGGCAGGGAGGTTCCGAGACCCAGTACTTC	CASSRGQGGSETQYF
NA	TRBV7-9	TRBJ1-5	many	TGTGCCAGCAGCTCGGGGGGCGGTAGCAATCAGCCCCAGCATTTT	CASSSGGGSNQPQHF
NA	TRBV27	TRBJ1-1	NA	TGTGCCAGCAGTTCCGTATCCAGTGAAGCTTTCTTT	CASSSVSSEAFF
NA	TRBV12-3/TRBV12-4	TRBJ2-5	NA	TGTGCCAGCAGTTTGTGGGGGAAGGAAGAGACCCAGTACTTC	CASSLWGKEETQYF
TRBD2	TRBV28	TRBJ2-1	few	TGTGCCAGCAGTTTCGCGGGGGGCCTCTACAATGAGCAGTTCTTC	CASSFAGGLYNEQFF
NA	TRBV4-1	TRBJ2-1	NA	TGCGCCAGCAGCCAAGATCAGGGGGGGGGCATTAGGGATGAGCAGTTCTTC	CASSQDQGGGIRDEQFF
TRBD2	TRBV12-3/TRBV12-4	TRBJ2-3	few	TGTGCCAGCAGTCTCCGCATCGGTAGCGGGAGGGGCACAGATACGCAGTATTTT	CASSLRIGSGRGTDTQYF
TRBD2	TRBV29-1	TRBJ2-1	many	TGCAGCGTCGACGGGACTAGCGGGAGCCACCCGGTGGCCAATGAGCAGTTCTTC	CSVDGTSGSHPVANEQFF
TRBD2	TRBV7-8	TRBJ2-1	many	TGTGCCAGCAGCTCCAATAGCGGGAGCCACAATGAGCAGTTCTTC	CASSSNSGSHNEQFF
NA	TRBV5-1	TRBJ1-1	many	TGCGCCAGCAGCTATCTCTTCGGGGGGAACACTGAAGCTTTCTTT	CASSYLFGGNTEAFF
NA	TRBV2	TRBJ2-5	few	TGTGCCAGCAGTGCACGACAGGTCCAAGAGACCCAGTACTTC	CASSARQVQETQYF
NA	TRBV6-2/TRBV6-3	TRBJ2-1	NA	TGTGCCAGCAGTTTTGGGGACTCTTCTAATGAGCAGTTCTTC	CASSFGDSSNEQFF
NA	TRBV6-1	TRBJ1-1	NA	TGTGCCAGCGTAAAAATGATAGGGGCTGAAGCTTTCTTT	CASVKMIGAEAFF
NA	TRBV7-9	TRBJ2-1	NA	TGTGCCAGCAGCTCAGTGGGGAACAGCTACAATGAGCGGTTCTTC	CASSSVGNSYNERFF
NA	TRBV20-1	TRBJ2-5	few	TGCAGTGCTAGTAGGGCAGCTCAAGAGACCCAGTACTTC	CSASRAAQETQYF
NA	TRBV5-1	TRBJ2-3	many	TGCGCCAGCAGCCAGAGAGACACAGATACGCAGTATTTT	CASSQRDTDTQYF
NA	TRBV10-3	TRBJ1-4	many	TGTGCCATCAGCCCCGGCGTCGGTGAAAAACTGTTTTTT	CAISPGVGEKLFF
NA	TRBV2	TRBJ2-1	NA	TGTGCCAGCAGATTATCACTAGGTTACAATGAGCAGTTCTTC	CASRLSLGYNEQFF
NA	TRBV5-1	TRBJ2-5	many	TGCGCCAGCAGCCTGGGGTCTCAGGACAAATACTTC	CASSLGSQDKYF
NA	TRBV18	TRBJ2-1	NA	TGTGCCAGCTCACCACTTCGGGTCAGGGACATTTCCTTTGTTTTCAATGAGCAGTTCTTC	CASSPLRVRDISFVFNEQFF
NA	TRBV10-3	TRBJ1-1	NA	TGTGCCATCAGTGAATTACAGCAAAACACTGAAGCTTTCTTT	CAISELQQNTEAFF
TRBD2	TRBV4-1	TRBJ2-7	many	TGCGCCAGCAGCCCTACGGGGGGGACCGTCTACGAGCAGTACTTC	CASSPTGGTVYEQYF
NA	TRBV25-1	TRBJ2-5	few	TGTGCCAGCAGTGTGTCCCGAGCAGAGACCCAGTACTTC	CASSVSRAETQYF
NA	TRBV3-1	TRBJ2-1	NA	TGTGCCAGCAGCCAGCGGGGCCCGGATGAGCAGTTCTTC	CASSQRGPDEQFF
TRBD1	TRBV18	TRBJ1-4	many	TGTGCCAGCTCACCCGGACAGGCAACTAATGAAAAACTGTTTTTT	CASSPGQATNEKLFF
NA	TRBV7-9	TRBJ2-7	many	TGTGCCAGCAGCTTGCCAGTCTCCTACGAGCAGTACTTC	CASSLPVSYEQYF
NA	TRBV7-9	TRBJ2-1	few	TGTGCCAGCAGCTCCCCCCCGCAGGAGGACCCCCGTGAGCAGTTCTTC	CASSSPPQEDPREQFF
NA	TRBV12-3/TRBV12-4	TRBJ1-4	few	TGTGCCAGCAGTTTAGGGGGCCGACTTAAAGAAAAACTGTTTTTT	CASSLGGRLKEKLFF
NA	TRBV29-1	TRBJ2-7	few	TGCAGCGCCAAGGGGCGGGACTACGAGCAGTACTTC	CSAKGRDYEQYF